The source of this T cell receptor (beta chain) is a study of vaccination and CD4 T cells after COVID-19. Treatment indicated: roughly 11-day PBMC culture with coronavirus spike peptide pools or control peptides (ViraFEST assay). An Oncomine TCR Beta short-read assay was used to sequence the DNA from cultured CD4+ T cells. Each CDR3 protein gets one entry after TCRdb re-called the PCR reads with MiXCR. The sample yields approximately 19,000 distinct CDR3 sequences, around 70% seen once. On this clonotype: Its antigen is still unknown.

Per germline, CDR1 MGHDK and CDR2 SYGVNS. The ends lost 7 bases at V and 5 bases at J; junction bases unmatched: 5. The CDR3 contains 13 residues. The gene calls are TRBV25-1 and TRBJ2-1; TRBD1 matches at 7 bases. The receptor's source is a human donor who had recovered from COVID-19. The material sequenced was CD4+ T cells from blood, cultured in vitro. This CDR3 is CASKGAVNNEQFF. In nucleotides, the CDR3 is TGTGCCAGCAAGGGGGCTGTAAACAATGAGCAGTTCTTC. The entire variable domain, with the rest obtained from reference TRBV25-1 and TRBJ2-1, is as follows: EADIYQTPRYLVIGTGKKITLECSQTMGHDKMYWYQQDPGMELHLIHYSYGVNSTEKGDLSSESTVSRIRTEHFPLTLESARPSHTSQYLCASKGAVNNEQFFGPGTRLTVL.